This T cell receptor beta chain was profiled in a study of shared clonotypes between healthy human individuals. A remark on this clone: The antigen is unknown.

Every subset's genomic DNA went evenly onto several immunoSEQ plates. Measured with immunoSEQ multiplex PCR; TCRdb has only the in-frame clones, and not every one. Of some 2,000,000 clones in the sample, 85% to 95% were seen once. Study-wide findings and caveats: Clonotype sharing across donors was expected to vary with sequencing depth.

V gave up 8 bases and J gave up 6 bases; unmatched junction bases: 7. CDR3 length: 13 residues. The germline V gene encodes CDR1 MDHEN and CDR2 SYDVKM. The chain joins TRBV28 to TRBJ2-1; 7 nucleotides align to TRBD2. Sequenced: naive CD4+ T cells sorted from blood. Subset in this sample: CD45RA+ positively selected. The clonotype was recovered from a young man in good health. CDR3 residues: CASRGLDPNEQFF. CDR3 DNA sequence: TGTGCCAGCCGCGGACTAGACCCCAATGAGCAGTTCTTC.